This is a list of T cell receptor beta chains from one sample in a study of cytomegalovirus exposure and HLA in healthy donors. Generated by immunoSEQ multiplex PCR, the TCRdb table keeps only in-frame clones and is missing some. In all, the sample yields around 130,000 clones. Material for sequencing was PBMCs. The receptors here all came from a woman aged 40 to 50 in good health and CMV-seronegative. Both conserved end residues are part of each CDR3. Each record gives: J gene, D gene, V gene, CDR3 protein, CDR3 DNA. A D gene is named only where the DNA matches it firmly.

>TRBJ2-3|.|TRBV29-1
CSVEGGRDTQYF
TGCAGCGTTGAAGGCGGCCGGGATACGCAGTATTTT
>TRBJ1-4|TRBD1|TRBV9
CASSVDRGNEKLFF
TGTGCCAGCAGCGTGGACAGGGGCAATGAAAAACTGTTTTTT
>TRBJ1-1|.|TRBV29-1
CSGAGRYTEAFF
TGCAGCGGGGCAGGTCGTTACACTGAAGCTTTCTTT
>TRBJ2-5|TRBD1|TRBV5-1
CASRPGQGRETQYF
TGCGCCAGCAGACCAGGACAGGGTAGAGAGACCCAGTACTTC
>TRBJ1-1|.|TRBV20-1
CRDSMNTEAFF
TGCAGGGACAGCATGAACACTGAAGCTTTCTTT
>TRBJ2-2|TRBD1|TRBV9
CASSANRQGSGELFF
TGTGCCAGCAGCGCAAATAGACAGGGGTCAGGGGAGCTGTTTTTT
>TRBJ1-1|TRBD1|TRBV18
CASSSGTGGTEAFF
TGTGCCAGCTCTTCCGGGACAGGGGGCACTGAAGCTTTCTTT
>TRBJ2-7|TRBD2|TRBV18
CASSPAGGIRKQYF
TGTGCCAGCTCACCGGCGGGGGGGATCAGAAAGCAGTACTTC
>TRBJ2-1|TRBD2|TRBV7-2
CASRDNSRGDEQFF
TGTGCCAGCCGGGATAACAGCCGGGGGGATGAGCAGTTCTTC
>TRBJ1-5|.|TRBV5-1
CASSLDSPDQPQHF
TGCGCCAGCAGCTTGGACAGTCCAGATCAGCCCCAGCATTTT
>TRBJ2-6|.|TRBV2
CASSLATSGANVLTF
TGTGCCAGCAGCCTAGCTACCTCTGGGGCCAACGTCCTGACTTTC
>TRBJ2-3|.|TRBV18
CASSIDSLPDTQYF
TGTGCCAGCTCAATCGACAGCCTTCCCGATACGCAGTATTTT
>TRBJ1-1|TRBD1|TRBV5-1
CASAKGQEYTEAFF
TGCGCCAGCGCGAAGGGACAGGAGTACACTGAAGCTTTCTTT
>TRBJ2-2|TRBD2|TRBV5-4
CASSTGLAGVGAGELFF
TGTGCCAGCAGCACGGGACTAGCGGGGGTGGGGGCCGGGGAGCTGTTTTTT
>TRBJ1-2|TRBD1|TRBV19
CASISTGYGYTF
TGTGCCAGTATCTCGACAGGGTATGGCTACACCTTC
>TRBJ1-6|.|TRBV5-4
CASSPQGASSYNSPLHF
TGTGCCAGCAGCCCCCAGGGTGCGAGCTCCTATAATTCACCCCTCCACTTT
>TRBJ1-2|.|TRBV4-3
CASSQLGTQLNYGYTF
TGCGCCAGCAGCCAGTTAGGGACACAACTAAACTATGGCTACACCTTC
>TRBJ1-1|.|TRBV4-3
CASSQSRVNTEAFF
TGCGCCAGCAGCCAGTCTAGAGTGAACACTGAAGCTTTCTTT
>TRBJ2-3|TRBD2|TRBV19
CASTTEAGVATQYF
TGTGCCAGCACCACCGAGGCGGGGGTAGCTACGCAGTATTTT
>TRBJ2-7|TRBD2|TRBV9
CASSSPTPWERGRGEQYF
TGTGCCAGCAGCTCCCCGACCCCGTGGGAGCGGGGGCGAGGCGAGCAGTACTTC
>TRBJ1-3|.|TRBV6-6
CASSSPAGQGNTIYF
TGTGCCAGCAGTTCCCCGGCAGGGCAGGGAAACACCATATATTTT
>TRBJ1-1|.|TRBV9
CASSVGGGANEAFF
TGTGCCAGCAGCGTAGGGGGTGGGGCGAATGAAGCTTTCTTT
>TRBJ1-2|.|TRBV5-8
CASSFGAGYGYTF
TGTGCCAGCAGCTTTGGGGCGGGGTATGGCTACACCTTC
>TRBJ2-7|TRBD1|TRBV25-1
CASSNQGAYEQYF
TGTGCCAGCAGTAATCAGGGGGCCTACGAGCAGTACTTC
>TRBJ1-1|TRBD1|TRBV5-6
CASSFRGLSQTEAFF
TGTGCCAGCAGCTTCAGGGGGCTGTCTCAAACTGAAGCTTTCTTT
>TRBJ1-2|TRBD1|TRBV6-4
CASSPTGGNYGYTF
TGTGCCAGCAGTCCGACAGGGGGCAACTATGGCTACACCTTC
>TRBJ1-1|.|TRBV5-5
CASSLTGPNTEAFF
TGTGCCAGCAGCCTGACAGGCCCAAACACTGAAGCTTTCTTT
>TRBJ2-3|.|TRBV5-1
CASSLGQLSTDTQYF
TGCGCCAGCAGCTTGGGACAGCTGAGCACAGATACGCAGTATTTT
>TRBJ2-1|.|TRBV5-1
CASSLSQGRTNEQFF
TGCGCCAGCAGCTTGTCCCAGGGTCGGACCAATGAGCAGTTCTTC
>TRBJ2-1|.|TRBV25-1
CASSDPGRNEQFF
TGTGCCAGCAGTGATCCGGGAAGGAATGAGCAGTTCTTC
>TRBJ1-4|TRBD1|TRBV5-1
CASSLFGRGDEKLFF
TGCGCCAGCAGCCTCTTTGGCAGGGGGGATGAAAAACTGTTTTTT
>TRBJ1-2|TRBD1|TRBV6-1
CASTPRDRSNYGYTF
TGTGCCAGCACCCCCCGGGACAGATCTAACTATGGCTACACCTTC
>TRBJ1-1|.|TRBV18
CASSNAGGFETEAFF
TGTGCCAGCTCTAACGCGGGGGGCTTTGAAACTGAAGCTTTCTTT
>TRBJ1-5|.|TRBV6-6
CASSYQGRFNQPQHF
TGTGCCAGCAGTTACCAGGGGCGTTTCAATCAGCCCCAGCATTTT
>TRBJ1-5|TRBD1|TRBV6-4
CASRLGQGIYHSNQPQHF
TGTGCCAGCAGATTGGGACAGGGGATCTACCATAGCAATCAGCCCCAGCATTTT
>TRBJ1-2|.|TRBV5-1
CASSLDMENYGYTF
TGCGCCAGCAGCTTGGATATGGAGAACTATGGCTACACCTTC
>TRBJ2-7|.|TRBV6-1
CASLYRAVTYEQYF
TGTGCCAGCCTTTACAGGGCCGTTACCTACGAGCAGTACTTC
>TRBJ2-2|TRBD1|TRBV18
CASSPPGQGYTGELFF
TGTGCCAGCTCACCACCGGGACAGGGTTACACCGGGGAGCTGTTTTTT
>TRBJ2-2|TRBD2|TRBV7-9
CASSFGGTNTGELFF
TGTGCCAGCAGCTTCGGGGGGACGAACACCGGGGAGCTGTTTTTT
>TRBJ2-3|TRBD2|TRBV6-4
CASSDSGGGPDTQYF
TGTGCCAGCAGTGACTCGGGCGGGGGTCCAGATACGCAGTATTTT
>TRBJ1-2|TRBD1|TRBV7-9
CASSPQGAGGYTF
TGTGCCAGCAGCCCGCAGGGGGCGGGAGGCTACACCTTC
>TRBJ1-1|.|TRBV19
CASTGGAEAFF
TGTGCCAGTACGGGGGGTGCTGAAGCTTTCTTT
>TRBJ1-2|TRBD1|TRBV6-5
CASSTYRGRLWGYTF
TGTGCCAGCAGTACCTACAGGGGCCGCCTTTGGGGCTACACCTTC
>TRBJ2-5|.|TRBV25-1
CASSEPGGGGETQYF
TGTGCCAGCAGTGAGCCTGGAGGGGGCGGCGAGACCCAGTACTTC
>TRBJ1-2|.|TRBV7-6
CASSLGGGLYGGYTF
TGTGCCAGCAGCTTAGGGGGGGGCCTCTATGGTGGCTACACCTTC
>TRBJ1-4|TRBD1|TRBV5-1
CASSLGPRGTGGGKLFF
TGCGCCAGCAGCTTGGGCCCCCGGGGGACAGGGGGCGGAAAACTGTTTTTT
>TRBJ1-1|.|TRBV19
CASSETLNTEAFF
TGTGCCAGTAGCGAGACACTGAACACTGAAGCTTTCTTT
>TRBJ2-3|.|TRBV13
CASSLGTPGTDTQYF
TGTGCCAGCAGCTTGGGCACCCCTGGCACAGATACGCAGTATTTT
>TRBJ2-7|.|TRBV5-1
CASSGGTVIRNEQYF
TGCGCCAGCAGCGGCGGGACAGTCATCCGGAACGAGCAGTACTTC
>TRBJ2-1|TRBD2|TRBV7-8
CASSRLAVGDEQFF
TGTGCCAGCAGTCGGCTAGCGGTGGGAGATGAGCAGTTCTTC
>TRBJ1-1|.|TRBV19
CASMNRQAHTEAFF
TGTGCCAGTATGAACCGACAAGCCCACACTGAAGCTTTCTTT
>TRBJ1-1|TRBD1|TRBV19
CASITTGLNTEAFF
TGTGCCAGTATAACGACAGGGTTGAACACTGAAGCTTTCTTT